A selection of T cell receptor beta chains follows, all from one sample in a study of blood T cell repertoires in COVID-19. Sequencing used immunoSEQ multiplex PCR; TCRdb keeps in-frame clones, though not all of them. The data contain about 250,000 clones, 85% to 90% of them singletons. Source material: PBMCs or T cells enriched from blood (not recorded which). The receptor source for this set is a man aged 40-55 years who had recovered from COVID-19. CDR3s leave out the opening cysteine and the closing phenylalanine or tryptophan. Fields, in order: V gene, CDR3 protein.

v_call: TRBV2
cdr3_aa: ASYEIRSPYEQY

v_call: TRBV6-5
cdr3_aa: ASTTTLGGYGYT

v_call: TRBV5-4
cdr3_aa: ASSPDREPTEAF

v_call: TRBV7-2
cdr3_aa: ASSVTRLETQY

v_call: TRBV20-1
cdr3_aa: SASDDGTGNQPQH

v_call: TRBV19
cdr3_aa: ASSIDPGQANYEQY

v_call: TRBV11-2
cdr3_aa: ASSLSQGSFYEQY

v_call: TRBV14
cdr3_aa: ASSQTRQEQF

v_call: TRBV11-1
cdr3_aa: ASSYLGEKLF

v_call: TRBV6-5
cdr3_aa: ASIGLAGLPYEQY

v_call: TRBV5-1
cdr3_aa: ASSLLAPTDTQY

v_call: TRBV6-5
cdr3_aa: ASSYSGTVSSYEQY

v_call: TRBV19
cdr3_aa: ASRLAGERETQY

v_call: TRBV4-1
cdr3_aa: ASSHTGTDTYEQY

v_call: TRBV10-1
cdr3_aa: ASSESETRPLQETQY

v_call: TRBV7-9
cdr3_aa: ASSLEPGFTSIQPQH

v_call: TRBV19
cdr3_aa: ASSVDRVQGDTQY

v_call: TRBV5-1
cdr3_aa: ASSLPTGGNTEAF

v_call: TRBV7-9
cdr3_aa: ASSLGGLASEQY

v_call: TRBV11-2
cdr3_aa: ASSLVITLAKNIQY

v_call: TRBV2
cdr3_aa: ASSAGTVGSPNQPQH

v_call: TRBV11-2
cdr3_aa: ASSLTAYSGNTIY

v_call: TRBV24-1
cdr3_aa: ACPRGWPQPQH

v_call: TRBV6-5
cdr3_aa: ASSLQGSSYEQY

v_call: TRBV28
cdr3_aa: ASRTGTGGEQY

v_call: TRBV7-9
cdr3_aa: ASSFAGTFYGYT

v_call: TRBV5-4
cdr3_aa: ASSRAPTTYNEQF

v_call: TRBV4-2
cdr3_aa: ASSQPVREGRGEQF

v_call: TRBV9
cdr3_aa: ASSAEGAQSYNEQF

v_call: TRBV27
cdr3_aa: ASMGGVSGNTIY

v_call: TRBV3-1/TRBV3-2
cdr3_aa: ASSQPQAGATGELF

v_call: TRBV7-2
cdr3_aa: ASSLARDRGSDTQY

v_call: TRBV28
cdr3_aa: ASSTGTSGRNEQF

v_call: TRBV12-3/TRBV12-4
cdr3_aa: ASSLTADNEQF

v_call: TRBV3-1/TRBV3-2
cdr3_aa: ASSQDPGRGMNTEAF

v_call: TRBV21-1
cdr3_aa: ASSTRNNRGPNVLT

v_call: TRBV10-3
cdr3_aa: ATLPGSGRNTGELF

v_call: TRBV7-2
cdr3_aa: ASSEQGVVSPLH

v_call: TRBV7-2
cdr3_aa: ASSLVPRNYGYT

v_call: TRBV18
cdr3_aa: ASSPAGGRVYEQY

v_call: TRBV5-4
cdr3_aa: ASIGGLNTEAF

v_call: TRBV29-1
cdr3_aa: SVGTGVTNEKLF

v_call: TRBV29-1
cdr3_aa: SVARQELNYGYT

v_call: TRBV18
cdr3_aa: ASSWEGPYSNQPQH

v_call: TRBV3-1/TRBV3-2
cdr3_aa: ASSQETSGGAWSEQF